These 6 T cell receptor beta chains were sequenced from one sample in a study of T cell changes during pregnancy in multiple sclerosis. Libraries were prepared by immunoSEQ multiplex PCR; TCRdb keeps only in-frame clonotypes and omits some of them. The sample lists under 45,000 clones, approximately 94% seen once, with 0.5% to 0.75% in the top ten. The starting material was CD4+ T cells from peripheral blood mononuclear cells, obtained in the third trimester of pregnancy. These receptors all come from a female donor with multiple sclerosis, enrolled in a pregnancy study.

The rearrangement uses TRBV7-2 and TRBJ2-5; D might be TRBD1 (5 bases). Trimming removed 3 bases from V and 4 bases from J, with 6 bases in between. The germline V gene encodes CDR1 SGHTA and CDR2 FQGNSA. The CDR3 is 12 residues long. The DNA of the CDR3 is TGTGCCAGCAGCTTCAGGGCAGAGACCCAGTACTTC. Translating it yields CASSFRAETQYF.

This chain joins TRBV19 and TRBJ2-1; maybe TRBD2 (5 bases). V shed 3 bases and J shed 0 bases, with 12 bases lying between them. CDR1 LNHDA and CDR2 SQIVND come from the germline V gene (reference sequence). The CDR3 totals 16 residues. CDR3 in DNA: TGTGCCAGTAGTATGGAAGCGGTAAGCTCCTACAATGAGCAGTTCTTC. Its translation: CASSMEAVSSYNEQFF.

The chain combines TRBV11-2 with TRBJ1-2; D not resolved. This CDR3 contains 15 residues. V was cut by 6 bases and J by 4 bases, with 18 bases left in between. Germline V gene sequence: CDR1 SGHAT, CDR2 FQNNGV. This chain's CDR3 is CASSSQEAPFYGYTF. For the CDR3, the DNA is TGTGCCAGCAGTTCTCAGGAGGCTCCATTCTATGGCTACACCTTC.

This chain joins TRBV6-6 and TRBJ1-1; 9 bases align to TRBD1. Germline lookup yields CDR1 MNHNY and CDR2 SVGAGI (reference sequence). The CDR3 is 15 residues long. V dropped 4 bases and J dropped 3; count of bases not matched to a gene: 6. The CDR3 DNA sequence: TGTGCCAGCAGTTTCCGACAGGGGGGCGACACTGAAGCTTTCTTT. The encoded protein is CASSFRQGGDTEAFF.

The rearrangement links TRBV9 to TRBJ2-2; TRBD2 matches 12 bases. V trimming: 2 bases; J trimming: 4 bases; junction bases outside the gene matches: 0. The CDR3 has 15 residues. The germline V gene has CDR1 SGDLS and CDR2 YYNGEE. CDR3 residues: CASSVTSGGTGELFF. The CDR3 DNA reads TGTGCCAGCAGCGTGACTAGCGGGGGCACCGGGGAGCTGTTTTTT.

CDR3 in amino acids: CASSVGGQPLYEQYF. The CDR3 nucleotides are TGTGCCAGCAGCGTAGGGGGACAGCCCCTCTACGAGCAGTACTTC. V gene TRBV9 combines with J gene TRBJ2-7; 7 bases are shared with TRBD1. The CDR3 spans 15 residues. Germline CDR1 reads SGDLS; CDR2 reads YYNGEE. Trimming took 0 bases from V and 3 from J; bases not matched to a gene: 6.